Listed below are T cell receptor beta chains from one sample, sequenced in a study of tumor-infiltrating lymphocytes in primary liver carcinoma. TCRdb ran MiXCR on the multiplex PCR reads and lists one entry per CDR3 protein. This table has over 95,000 distinct CDR3 sequences, more than 65% appearing once. The source material was liver tumor tissue from sampling region 5. The receptors were gathered from a woman aged 60-75 years with primary liver carcinoma and hepatitis B virus infection. Both conserved end residues are part of each CDR3. The order of the fields is V gene, J gene, clone size, D gene, CDR3 protein, CDR3 DNA. The D gene is left open where the match is weak. Only some rows state a clone size, as once, few, many or a class for expanded clones.

TRBV6-6	TRBJ2-5	.	.	CAGSYSIETQYF	TGTGCCGGCAGTTACTCCATAGAGACCCAGTACTTC
TRBV11-2	TRBJ2-3	.	TRBD2	CASRGVAGAADTQYF	TGTGCCAGCAGGGGGGTAGCGGGAGCCGCAGATACGCAGTATTTC
TRBV6-5	TRBJ1-2	.	.	CASSTTGVDAYTF	TGTGCCAGCAGTACGACGGGGGTCGATGCCTACACCTTC
TRBV5-6	TRBJ2-2	few	.	CASRVASGRRFSGEPFF	TGTGCCAGCAGGGTCGCATCGGGGCGCCGTTTCTCCGGGGAGCCGTTTTTT
TRBV6-5	TRBJ1-1	many	.	CASSYSRGGIMNTEAFF	TGTGCCAGCAGTTACTCGAGAGGAGGTATTATGAACACTGAAGCTTTCTTT
TRBV29-1	TRBJ2-7	.	.	CGVWRGYERYF	TGCGGCGTTTGGCGGGGCTACGAGCGGTACTTC
TRBV11-2	TRBJ2-2	few	.	CASSLDGTDTGELFF	TGTGCCAGCAGCTTGGACGGGACGGACACCGGGGAGCTGTTTTTT
TRBV11-2	TRBJ1-6	.	.	CASSFVMNSPFHF	TGCGCCAGCAGCTTTGTAATGAATTCACCCTTTCACTTT
TRBV11-3	TRBJ2-1	.	TRBD1	CASSSGQTGELF	TGTGCCAGCAGCTCCGGCCAGACAGGGGAGTTATTC
TRBV12-3/TRBV12-4	TRBJ2-5	many	TRBD1	CASSLAARGPETQYF	TGTGCCAGCAGTTTGGCCGCCAGGGGGCCAGAGACCCAGTACTTC
TRBV24-1	TRBJ2-5	.	.	CATSESILSVQKTQYF	TGTGCCACCAGTGAGTCCATCCTATCGGTGCAAAAGACCCAGTACTTC
TRBV11-1	TRBJ2-2	.	.	CAGSFGAGELFF	TGTGCTGGCAGCTTCGGAGCCGGGGAGCTGTTTTTT
TRBV29-1	TRBJ2-1	many	.	CSVANRARVGHEQFF	TGCAGCGTTGCTAACAGGGCACGGGTCGGGCATGAGCAGTTCTTC
TRBV7-9	TRBJ2-7	many	.	CASSLSAGSYEQYF	TGTGCCAGCAGCTTATCCGCCGGATCCTACGAGCAGTACTTC
TRBV6-1	TRBJ2-3	many	TRBD1	CASRAGTGGQTDTQYF	TGTGCCAGCAGAGCCGGGACAGGGGGCCAAACAGATACGCAGTATTTT
TRBV7-9	TRBJ2-5	.	TRBD1	CTSSLGQGQETRYF	TGTACCAGCAGCCTAGGACAGGGGCAAGAGACCCGGTACTTC
TRBV2	TRBJ2-7	.	.	CASRGGSHGQYF	TGTGCCAGCAGGGGGGGCAGCCACGGGCAGTACTTC
TRBV28	TRBJ2-5	.	.	CASRGTGGVRYQGTQYF	TGTGCGAGCAGAGGGACGGGCGGGGTACGGTACCAAGGGACCCAGTACTTC
TRBV5-1	TRBJ2-7	many	TRBD1	CASSVSGTGTSYEQYF	TGCGCCAGCAGCGTCTCCGGGACAGGGACGTCCTACGAGCAGTACTTC
TRBV28	TRBJ1-5	.	.	CTSSLASGSNQPQHF	TGTACCAGCAGTTTAGCCTCTGGGAGCAATCAGCCCCAGCATTTT
TRBV12-3/TRBV12-4	TRBJ1-1	.	TRBD1	CASSLGNRGPNTEAFF	TGTGCCAGCAGTTTAGGAAACAGGGGGCCTAACACTGAAGCTTTCTTT
TRBV28	TRBJ2-1	once	.	CASRPSSKNEQFF	TGTGCCAGCAGGCCGAGCTCCAAGAATGAGCAGTTCTTC
TRBV6-6	TRBJ2-7	.	TRBD1	CASSYRTGLGYEQCF	TGTGCCAGTAGTTACAGGACAGGGTTAGGGTACGAGCAGTGCTTC
TRBV4-1	TRBJ2-1	.	.	CASYQDSAGYLEQFF	TGCGCCAGCTACCAAGATTCCGCAGGGTACCTTGAGCAGTTCTTC
TRBV13	TRBJ2-7	.	.	CASSLSESSYDHYF	TGTGCCAGCAGCTTGAGCGAGAGCTCCTACGATCACTACTTC
TRBV30	TRBJ2-3	.	.	CVWINKNGVGERYF	TGTGTCTGGATTAACAAAAATGGGGTAGGGGAAAGGTATTTT
TRBV29-1	TRBJ2-5	.	.	CSVGRGPETQYF	TGCAGCGTTGGGAGGGGGCCAGAGACCCAGTATTTC
TRBV11-2	TRBJ1-3	.	TRBD1	CASTSRPDREAYSGNTIYF	TGTGCCAGCACCTCACGCCCCGACAGGGAAGCGTACTCTGGAAACACCATATATTTT
TRBV7-9	TRBJ2-5	once	TRBD2	CASSTRTSGNQETQYF	TGTGCTAGCAGCACCAGGACTAGCGGGAACCAAGAGACCCAGTACTTC
TRBV10-2	TRBJ2-2	.	.	CASSEHRDVNTGELFF	TGCGCCAGCAGTGAGCACCGGGATGTGAACACCGGGGAGCTGTTTTTT
TRBV15	TRBJ2-1	.	.	CATSRDLPLETAYNEQFF	TGTGCCACCAGCAGAGATCTCCCTCTCGAGACCGCGTACAATGAGCAGTTCTTC
TRBV25-1	TRBJ1-1	.	.	CAISEYGVEAFF	TGTGCCATCAGTGAATATGGAGTTGAAGCTTTCTTT
TRBV29-1	TRBJ2-1	many	.	CSVRGFNNEQFF	TGCAGCGTTCGGGGGTTCAACAATGAGCAGTTCTTC